These T cell receptor beta chains were read from a single sample in a study of shared clonotypes between healthy human individuals. The protocol was immunoSEQ multiplex PCR, while the TCRdb copy is restricted to in-frame clones and leaves out a portion. The data hold hundreds of thousands of clones, with 55% to 75% observed a single time. Sequencing was done on a sample of memory CD4+ T cells sorted from blood. The receptors originated from a woman in her 30s in good health. CDR3s include the opening cysteine and the closing phenylalanine or tryptophan. The D gene is left open where the match is weak. The size entry is marked missing in some rows and otherwise reads once, few, many or a size class.

D gene,V gene,clone size,J gene,CDR3 protein,CDR3 DNA
-,TRBV2,-,TRBJ2-3,CASSAGGSTDTQYF,TGTGCCAGCAGTGCCGGCGGGAGCACAGATACGCAGTATTTT
-,TRBV7-9,-,TRBJ1-1,CASSKMGRGGTEAFF,TGTGCCAGCAGCAAGATGGGCAGGGGAGGAACTGAAGCTTTCTTT
TRBD1,TRBV30,-,TRBJ1-1,CAWIRDRVPTEAFF,TGTGCCTGGATCAGGGACAGGGTACCCACTGAAGCTTTCTTT
-,TRBV28,-,TRBJ1-5,CARDPENNQPQHF,TGTGCCAGAGATCCAGAAAACAATCAGCCCCAGCATTTT
-,TRBV5-1,-,TRBJ2-5,CASVRDSQETQYF,TGCGCCAGCGTGCGGGACAGCCAAGAGACCCAGTACTTC
TRBD1,TRBV5-4,-,TRBJ2-1,CASSLDRSSYNEQFF,TGTGCCAGCAGTCTGGACAGGTCCTCCTACAATGAGCAGTTCTTC
-,TRBV6-5,many,TRBJ2-3,CASSYSNQDTQYF,TGTGCCAGCAGTTACTCGAACCAAGATACGCAGTATTTT
-,TRBV11-2,-,TRBJ2-4,CASSLDTLNIQYF,TGTGCCAGCAGCTTAGACACTTTAAACATTCAGTACTTC
TRBD2,TRBV7-2,few,TRBJ2-3,CASSLVGRGTDTQYF,TGTGCCAGCAGCTTAGTTGGGAGGGGCACAGATACGCAGTATTTT
-,TRBV29-1,once,TRBJ2-2,CSVKEPGTGELFF,TGCAGCGTGAAAGAACCCGGGACCGGGGAGCTGTTTTTT
-,TRBV4-1,-,TRBJ1-2,CASSQVGPIYGYTF,TGCGCCAGCAGCCAAGTTGGTCCGATATATGGCTACACCTTC
-,TRBV7-9,-,TRBJ2-5,CASSLAGVRQETQYF,TGTGCCAGCAGCTTAGCGGGAGTAAGGCAAGAGACCCAGTACTTC
-,TRBV7-3,-,TRBJ1-1,CASKRKVRGMNTEAFF,TGTGCCAGCAAAAGAAAGGTCAGGGGCATGAACACTGAAGCTTTCTTT
-,TRBV5-4,once,TRBJ1-2,CASSLAVGGLYGYTF,TGTGCCAGCAGCTTGGCCGTTGGGGGACTCTATGGCTACACCTTC
-,TRBV5-4,-,TRBJ2-7,CASSFRSSGYEQYF,TGTGCCAGCAGCTTTCGTAGTAGCGGTTACGAGCAGTACTTC
-,TRBV27,few,TRBJ2-3,CASSLWKAGLGTDTQYF,TGTGCCAGCAGTCTATGGAAGGCAGGGCTCGGCACAGATACGCAGTATTTT
-,TRBV7-9,-,TRBJ1-3,CASSLRSSGNTIYF,TGTGCCAGCAGCCTTAGAAGCTCTGGAAACACCATATATTTT
TRBD2,TRBV9,-,TRBJ2-1,CASSVESRELSYNEQFF,TGTGCCAGCAGCGTAGAGTCGCGGGAGCTCTCCTACAATGAGCAGTTCTTC
-,TRBV6-1,few,TRBJ1-5,CASSVGHSGNQPQHF,TGTGCCAGCAGTGTCGGACACTCGGGCAATCAGCCCCAGCATTTT
-,TRBV28,-,TRBJ1-4,CASNGGESNEKLFF,TGTGCCAGCAACGGGGGGGAATCTAATGAAAAACTGTTTTTT
-,TRBV6-1,few,TRBJ1-5,CASSETEDQPQHF,TGTGCCAGCAGTGAAACGGAAGATCAGCCCCAGCATTTT
-,TRBV7-9,-,TRBJ2-1,CASSPRGYNEQFF,TGTGCCAGCAGCCCGAGAGGCTACAATGAGCAGTTCTTC
-,TRBV5-1,-,TRBJ2-6,CASSFTTGAGANVLTF,TGCGCCAGCAGCTTCACCACGGGAGCTGGGGCCAACGTCCTGACTTTC
-,TRBV2,few,TRBJ1-1,CASSDGAGEEAFF,TGTGCCAGCAGTGACGGGGCAGGGGAAGAAGCTTTCTTT
-,TRBV7-2,few,TRBJ1-2,CASSASRVYGYTF,TGTGCCAGCAGCGCGTCCAGAGTCTATGGCTACACCTTC
-,TRBV5-4,-,TRBJ1-1,CASSLAGQGNTEAFF,TGTGCCAGCAGCTTGGCCGGGCAGGGGAACACTGAAGCTTTCTTT
-,TRBV9,-,TRBJ2-1,CASSVGPSGEQFF,TGTGCCAGCAGCGTAGGCCCGTCGGGTGAGCAGTTCTTC
-,TRBV2,once,TRBJ2-1,CASRIYNEQFF,TGTGCCAGCAGGATTTACAATGAGCAGTTCTTC
-,TRBV7-6,-,TRBJ1-5,CASSPNDRSSNQPQHF,TGTGCCAGCAGCCCGAATGACAGGTCTAGCAATCAGCCCCAGCATTTT
TRBD1,TRBV28,-,TRBJ2-7,CASSFPDRGNEQYF,TGTGCCAGCAGTTTCCCGGACAGGGGTAACGAGCAGTACTTC
TRBD1,TRBV6-5,-,TRBJ2-5,CASSYSSTGGAETQYF,TGTGCCAGCAGTTACTCGTCTACAGGGGGCGCGGAGACCCAGTACTTC
-,TRBV7-8,-,TRBJ1-2,CASSLVGLNGYTF,TGTGCCAGCAGCTTAGTGGGACTCAATGGCTACACCTTC
-,TRBV7-9,-,TRBJ2-6,CASSFKGTGANVLTF,TGTGCCAGCAGCTTTAAGGGGACTGGGGCCAACGTCCTGACTTTC
-,TRBV5-1,-,TRBJ1-1,CASSLAPANTEAFF,TGCGCCAGCAGCTTGGCCCCGGCCAACACTGAAGCTTTCTTT
-,TRBV28,-,TRBJ1-2,CASSLQGTYGYTF,TGTGCCAGCAGTTTACAGGGGACGTATGGCTACACCTTC
-,TRBV11-2,-,TRBJ2-7,CASSFGTGAYEQYF,TGTGCCAGCAGCTTTGGGACTGGGGCCTACGAGCAGTACTTC
-,TRBV6-5,-,TRBJ1-1,CASSYGGGGVYTEAFF,TGTGCCAGCAGTTACGGGGGGGGAGGAGTCTACACTGAAGCTTTCTTT
-,TRBV6-5,once,TRBJ2-7,CASSYHARYEQYF,TGTGCCAGCAGTTACCACGCGAGGTACGAGCAGTACTTC
-,TRBV6-4,-,TRBJ1-5,CASKKMPGQPQHF,TGTGCCAGTAAGAAGATGCCGGGGCAGCCCCAGCATTTT
-,TRBV25-1,-,TRBJ2-5,CASSDVGKQETQYF,TGTGCCAGCAGTGACGTAGGTAAACAAGAGACCCAGTACTTC
TRBD1,TRBV6-1,-,TRBJ2-3,CASRQGADFTDTQYF,TGTGCCAGCCGACAGGGGGCCGACTTCACAGATACGCAGTATTTT
TRBD1,TRBV2,few,TRBJ1-4,CASGGTGGEKLFF,TGTGCCAGCGGAGGGACAGGGGGCGAAAAACTGTTTTTT
TRBD1,TRBV28,-,TRBJ1-1,CASSLPMGQANTEAFF,TGTGCCAGCAGCTTACCCATGGGACAGGCGAACACTGAAGCTTTCTTT
-,TRBV7-8,-,TRBJ1-3,CASSQNTGIRGNTIYF,TGTGCCAGCAGTCAAAATACGGGAATTCGGGGAAACACCATATATTTT
-,TRBV14,-,TRBJ2-1,CASSHKYHEQFF,TGTGCCAGCAGCCATAAATATCATGAGCAGTTCTTC
-,TRBV18,-,TRBJ2-7,CASSPGRTRSYEQYF,TGTGCCAGCTCACCGGGGCGGACGAGATCCTACGAGCAGTACTTC
-,TRBV6-5,-,TRBJ1-2,CASSNLGHGYTF,TGTGCCAGCAGTAACTTAGGACACGGCTACACCTTC
TRBD1,TRBV11-1,few,TRBJ1-2,CASSLGGQASLDGYTF,TGTGCCAGCAGCTTGGGGGGACAGGCGAGTTTGGATGGCTACACCTTC
-,TRBV28,-,TRBJ2-2,CASRGDRERNTGELFF,TGTGCCAGCAGGGGGGACCGGGAGAGGAACACCGGGGAGCTGTTTTTT